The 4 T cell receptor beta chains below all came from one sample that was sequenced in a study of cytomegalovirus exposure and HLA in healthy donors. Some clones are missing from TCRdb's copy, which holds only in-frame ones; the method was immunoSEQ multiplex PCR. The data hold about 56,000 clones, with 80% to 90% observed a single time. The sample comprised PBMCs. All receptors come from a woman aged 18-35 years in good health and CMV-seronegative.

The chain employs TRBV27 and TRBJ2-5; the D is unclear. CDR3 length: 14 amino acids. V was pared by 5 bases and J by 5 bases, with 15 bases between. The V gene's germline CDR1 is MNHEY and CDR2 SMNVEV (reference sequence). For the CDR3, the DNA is TGTGCCAGCAGTCCACCCGGAGTTAGGGAGACCCAGTACTTC. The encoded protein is CASSPPGVRETQYF.

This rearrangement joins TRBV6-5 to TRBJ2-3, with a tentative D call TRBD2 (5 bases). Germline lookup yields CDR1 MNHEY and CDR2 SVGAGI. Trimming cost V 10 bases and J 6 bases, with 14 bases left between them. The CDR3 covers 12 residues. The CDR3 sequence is CATRSSGDTQYF. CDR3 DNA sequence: TGTGCCACGCGCTCCTCGGGGGATACGCAGTATTTT.

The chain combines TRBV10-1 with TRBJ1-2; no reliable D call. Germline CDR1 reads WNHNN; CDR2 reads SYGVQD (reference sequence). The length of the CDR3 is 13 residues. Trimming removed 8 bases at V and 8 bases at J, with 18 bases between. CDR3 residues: CASLREQVKGYTF. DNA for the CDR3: TGCGCCAGCCTCCGGGAGCAGGTGAAGGGCTACACCTTC.

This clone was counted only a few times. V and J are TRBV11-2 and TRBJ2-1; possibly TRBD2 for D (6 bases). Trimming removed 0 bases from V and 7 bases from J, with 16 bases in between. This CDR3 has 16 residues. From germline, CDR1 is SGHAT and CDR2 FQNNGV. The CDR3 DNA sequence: TGTGCCAGCAGCTTAGAGGTCTTGGCAGGGAGGAATGAGCAGTTCTTC. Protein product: CASSLEVLAGRNEQFF.